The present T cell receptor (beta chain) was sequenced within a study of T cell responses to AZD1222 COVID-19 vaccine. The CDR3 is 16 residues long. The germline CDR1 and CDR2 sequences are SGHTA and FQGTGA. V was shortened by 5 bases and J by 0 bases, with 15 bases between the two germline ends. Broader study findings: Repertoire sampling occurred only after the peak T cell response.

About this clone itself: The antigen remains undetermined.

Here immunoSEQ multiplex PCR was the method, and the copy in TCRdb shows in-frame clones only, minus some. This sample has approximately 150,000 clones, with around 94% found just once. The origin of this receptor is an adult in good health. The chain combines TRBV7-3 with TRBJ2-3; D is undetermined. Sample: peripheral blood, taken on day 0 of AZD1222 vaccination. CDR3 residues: CASSPSLMSSTDTQYF. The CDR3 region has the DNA TGTGCCAGCAGCCCCAGTCTCATGTCTAGCACAGATACGCAGTATTTT.